A selection of T cell receptor beta chains follows, all from one sample in a study of cytomegalovirus exposure and HLA in healthy donors. The method was immunoSEQ multiplex PCR; TCRdb's version includes in-frame clones alone and lacks a portion of them. Among about 200,000 clones listed, roughly 85% were seen once. Sequenced input: PBMCs. The receptor source for this set is a woman aged 25-40 years in good health and CMV-seropositive. Each CDR3 is given with its conserved first and last residue.

length,V,J,CDR3
15,TRBV5-4,TRBJ2-5,CASRPGERPQETQYF
14,TRBV19,TRBJ2-5,CASSANRGQETQYF
14,TRBV9,TRBJ2-1,CASVRTSSYNEQFF
20,TRBV5-1,TRBJ2-3,CASSLDPSGRITEGTDTQYF
16,TRBV9,TRBJ2-5,CASSDRTGGWGETQYF
12,TRBV7-9,TRBJ2-2,CASSLQPGELFF
12,TRBV18,TRBJ2-1,CASSPVGVEQFF
14,TRBV4-1,TRBJ2-7,CASSWTSGNYEQYF
14,TRBV4-3,TRBJ2-5,CASSQDGRGETQYF
18,TRBV7-9,TRBJ2-1,CASSLSFSASGRANEQFF
13,TRBV30,TRBJ1-1,CAWSWTAGTEAFF
14,TRBV5-4,TRBJ2-7,CASSLFREEGEQYF
13,TRBV9,TRBJ2-1,CASSVWGDNEQFF
16,TRBV18,TRBJ2-7,CASSPRVGTGELEQYF
15,TRBV7-9,TRBJ2-1,CASSDGLAVILGQFF
16,TRBV19,TRBJ1-1,CASSDRTGVMNTEAFF
11,TRBV19,TRBJ1-2,CASKQGSVRTF
14,TRBV11-3,TRBJ1-4,CASSSVEGREKLFF
12,TRBV4-1,TRBJ1-1,CATTGLNTEAFF
14,TRBV19,TRBJ1-1,CASRPGQVNTEAFF
14,TRBV5-1,TRBJ2-7,CASSLRLAGVEQYF
16,TRBV5-1,TRBJ1-1,CASSQRTGISATEAFF
12,TRBV6-1,TRBJ1-6,CASSEAGRALHF
15,TRBV27,TRBJ1-2,CASSFSGGSNYGYTF
13,TRBV11-3,TRBJ1-1,CASSLVPDTEAFF
14,TRBV6-5,TRBJ2-7,CASSPVTELNEQYF
11,TRBV5-4,TRBJ2-5,CASISQETQYF
16,TRBV7-2,TRBJ1-5,CASSLFSPYSNQPQHF
12,TRBV11-2,TRBJ1-2,CASSLTVYGYTF
16,TRBV7-8,TRBJ2-7,CASSLLSGENSYEQYF
13,TRBV29-1,TRBJ2-2,CSGRDGTFGELFF
14,TRBV6-5,TRBJ1-1,CASGLGQTNTEAFF
13,TRBV29-1,TRBJ1-1,CSAQGHLNTEAFF
14,TRBV5-1,TRBJ2-3,CASSLSGNGDTQYF
16,TRBV11-2,TRBJ1-1,CASNDRAGLTDTEAFF
15,TRBV4-3,TRBJ1-1,CASSQSAGLGTEAFF
14,TRBV18,TRBJ2-7,CASSPGQGASEQYF
14,TRBV6-5,TRBJ1-4,CASSPDPRGEKLFF
15,TRBV25-1,TRBJ1-2,CASSDFQGTNYGYTF
15,TRBV11-3,TRBJ1-1,CARTKRVSMNTEAFF
15,TRBV11-3,TRBJ2-1,CASSPSGSSYNEQFF
17,TRBV11-3,TRBJ2-5,CASSPFGRGRAWETQYF
17,TRBV30,TRBJ1-3,CAWSATFSGNSGNTIYF
15,TRBV19,TRBJ2-7,CASSPAYGPSYEQYF
14,TRBV4-3,TRBJ1-6,CASSQGEWNSPLHF
12,TRBV30,TRBJ1-2,CACRDSNYGYTF
17,TRBV7-2,TRBJ2-5,CASSLVSSGGTASTQYF